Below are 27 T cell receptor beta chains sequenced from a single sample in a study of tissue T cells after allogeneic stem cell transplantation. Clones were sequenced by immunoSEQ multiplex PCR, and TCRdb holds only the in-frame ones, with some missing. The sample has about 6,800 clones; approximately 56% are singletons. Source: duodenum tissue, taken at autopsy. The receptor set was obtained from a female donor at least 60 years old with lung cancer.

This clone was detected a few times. DNA for the CDR3: TGTGCCAGCAGTTACCCCGGTAGCGGGAGGGAGGAGCAGTTCTTC. It specifies CASSYPGSGREEQFF. V usage is TRBV6-5 and J usage is TRBJ2-1; 11 positions match TRBD2. This CDR3 has 15 residues. V lost 2 bases to trimming and J lost 10 bases; unmatched junction nucleotides: 7. Germline V gene data show CDR1 as MNHEY and CDR2 as SVGAGI.

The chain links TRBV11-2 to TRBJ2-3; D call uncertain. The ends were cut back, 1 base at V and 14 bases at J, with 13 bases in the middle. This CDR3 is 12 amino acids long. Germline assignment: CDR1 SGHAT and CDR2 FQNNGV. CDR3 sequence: CASSLATKPTYF. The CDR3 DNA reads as TGTGCCAGCAGCTTAGCTACAAAGCCGACGTATTTT. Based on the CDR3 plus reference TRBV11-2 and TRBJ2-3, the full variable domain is EAGVAQSPRYKIIEKRQSVAFWCNPISGHATLYWYQQILGQGPKLLIQFQNNGVVDDSQLPKDRFSAERLKGVDSTLKIQPAKLEDSAVYLCASSLATKPTYFGPGTRLTVL.

DNA for the CDR3: TGTGCCAGCAGCCAAGGAATACAGCACACCTTC. Encoded protein: CASSQGIQHTF. The chain has TRBV14 and TRBJ1-2; no clear D. CDR1 and CDR2 (germline): SGHDN, FVKESK. Trimming stripped 1 base from V and 12 bases from J, with 9 bases between. The CDR3 is 11 amino acids. The full variable domain, in which reference TRBV14 and TRBJ1-2 provide the parts outside the CDR3, is EAGVTQFPSHSVIEKGQTVTLRCDPISGHDNLYWYRRVMGKEIKFLLHFVKESKQDESGMPNNRFLAERTGGTYSTLKVQPAELEDSGVYFCASSQGIQHTFGSGTRLTVV.

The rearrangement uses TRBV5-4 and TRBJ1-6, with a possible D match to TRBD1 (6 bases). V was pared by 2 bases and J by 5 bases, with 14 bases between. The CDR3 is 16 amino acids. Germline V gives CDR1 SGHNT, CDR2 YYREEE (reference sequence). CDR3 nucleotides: TGTGCCAGCAGCTTTGGTCCGGGGGCAGATAATTCACCCCTCCACTTT. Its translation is CASSFGPGADNSPLHF.

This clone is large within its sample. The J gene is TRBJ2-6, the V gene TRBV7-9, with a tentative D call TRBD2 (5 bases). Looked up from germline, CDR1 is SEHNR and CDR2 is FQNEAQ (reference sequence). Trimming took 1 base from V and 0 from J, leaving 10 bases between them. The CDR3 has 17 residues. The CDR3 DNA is TGTGCCAGCAGCTTAGGAGCGGCAGGCTCTGGGGCCAACGTCCTGACTTTC. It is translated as CASSLGAAGSGANVLTF.

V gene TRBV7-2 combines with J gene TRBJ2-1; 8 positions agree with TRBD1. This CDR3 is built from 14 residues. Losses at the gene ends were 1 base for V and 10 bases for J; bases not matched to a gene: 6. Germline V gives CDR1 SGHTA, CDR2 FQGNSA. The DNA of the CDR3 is TGTGCCAGCAGCTTAGGTCAGGGGGCTGGAGAGCAGTTCTTC. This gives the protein CASSLGQGAGEQFF.

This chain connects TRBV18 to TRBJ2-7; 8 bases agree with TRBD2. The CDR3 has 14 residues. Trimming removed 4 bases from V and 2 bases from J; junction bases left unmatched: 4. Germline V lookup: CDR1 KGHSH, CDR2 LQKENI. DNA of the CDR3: TGTGCCAGCTCACACGGGGGGGCAGCCTACGAGCAGTACTTC. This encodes CASSHGGAAYEQYF.

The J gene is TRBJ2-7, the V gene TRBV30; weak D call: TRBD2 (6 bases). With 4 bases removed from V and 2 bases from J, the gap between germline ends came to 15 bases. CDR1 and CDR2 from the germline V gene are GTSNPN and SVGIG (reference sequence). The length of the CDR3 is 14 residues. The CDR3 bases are TGTGCCTGGACCACCGGGACTGCGACCTACGAGCAGTACTTC. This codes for CAWTTGTATYEQYF.

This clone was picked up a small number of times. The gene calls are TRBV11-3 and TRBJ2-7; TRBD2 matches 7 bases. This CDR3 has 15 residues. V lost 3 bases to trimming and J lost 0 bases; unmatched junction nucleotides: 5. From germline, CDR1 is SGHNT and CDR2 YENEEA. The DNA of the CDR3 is TGTGCCAGCAGCTTCTCAGGGACTACCTCCTACGAGCAGTACTTC. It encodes CASSFSGTTSYEQYF.

CDR3 DNA sequence: TGTGCCAGCAGCGTGGGTTCACCCCTCCACTTT. It translates to CASSVGSPLHF. This chain uses TRBV7-2 with TRBJ1-6, with D uncertain. The CDR3 has 11 residues. Deletions cut 5 bases from V and 9 bases from J, with 5 bases between. Germline assignment: CDR1 SGHTA and CDR2 FQGNSA. Together with reference TRBV7-2 and TRBJ1-6, the CDR3 gives the full variable domain: GAGVSQSPSNKVTEKGKDVELRCDPISGHTALYWYRQSLGQGLEFLIYFQGNSAPDKSGLPSDRFSAERTGGSVSTLTIQRTQQEDSAVYLCASSVGSPLHFGNGTRLTVT.

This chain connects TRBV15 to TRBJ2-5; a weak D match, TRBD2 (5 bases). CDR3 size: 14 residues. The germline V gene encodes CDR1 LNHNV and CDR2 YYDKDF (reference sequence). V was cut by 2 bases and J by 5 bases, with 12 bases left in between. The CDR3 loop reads CATSRTGMRETQYF. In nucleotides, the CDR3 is TGTGCCACCAGCAGAACGGGAATGAGGGAGACCCAGTACTTC. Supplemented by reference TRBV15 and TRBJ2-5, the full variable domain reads DAMVIQNPRYQVTQFGKPVTLSCSQTLNHNVMYWYQQKSSQAPKLLFHYYDKDFNNEADTPDNFQSRRPNTSFCFLDIRSPGLGDTAMYLCATSRTGMRETQYFGPGTRLLVL.

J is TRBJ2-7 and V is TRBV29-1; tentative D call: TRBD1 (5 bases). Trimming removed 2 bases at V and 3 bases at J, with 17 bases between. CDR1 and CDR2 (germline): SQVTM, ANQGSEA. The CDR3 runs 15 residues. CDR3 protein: CSVEIRLDSYYEQYF. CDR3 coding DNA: TGCAGCGTTGAAATAAGGCTCGACAGCTACTACGAGCAGTACTTC.

The CDR3 spells CASSPNRDNFYEQYF. The DNA of the CDR3 is TGTGCCAGCAGCCCTAACCGGGACAATTTCTACGAGCAGTACTTC. The J gene is TRBJ2-7, the V gene TRBV3-1 (or the pseudogene TRBV3-2); possibly TRBD1 for D (6 bases). The CDR3 is 15 amino acids. Germline V CDR1 and CDR2: LGHDT, YNNKEL (reference sequence). V was cut by 4 bases and J by 3 bases, with 16 bases left in between.

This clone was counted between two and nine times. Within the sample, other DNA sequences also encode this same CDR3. CDR3 coding DNA: TGTGCCAGCAGCTTAGGGTACAGGGGTGGCGAGACCCAGTACTTC. It is translated as CASSLGYRGGETQYF. The rearrangement links TRBV7-2 to TRBJ2-5, with TRBD1 identical over 7 bases. The V gene's germline CDR1 is SGHTA and CDR2 FQGNSA. Trimming at V came to 1 base and at J to 5 bases, leaving 7 bases not matched to a gene. The CDR3 loop spans 15 amino acids.

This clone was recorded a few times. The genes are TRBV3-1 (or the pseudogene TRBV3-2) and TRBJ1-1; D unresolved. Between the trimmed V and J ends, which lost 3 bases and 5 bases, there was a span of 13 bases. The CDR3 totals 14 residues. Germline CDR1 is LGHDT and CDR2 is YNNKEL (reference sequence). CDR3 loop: CASSHTLLETEAFF. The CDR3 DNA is TGTGCCAGCAGCCATACATTATTGGAGACTGAAGCTTTCTTT.

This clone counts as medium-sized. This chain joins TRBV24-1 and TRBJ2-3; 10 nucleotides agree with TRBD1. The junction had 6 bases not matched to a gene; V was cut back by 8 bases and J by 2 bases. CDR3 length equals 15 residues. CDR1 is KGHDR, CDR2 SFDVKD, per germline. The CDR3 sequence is CATTGTGDPTDTQYF. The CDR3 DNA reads TGTGCCACCACCGGGACAGGGGACCCCACAGATACGCAGTATTTT.

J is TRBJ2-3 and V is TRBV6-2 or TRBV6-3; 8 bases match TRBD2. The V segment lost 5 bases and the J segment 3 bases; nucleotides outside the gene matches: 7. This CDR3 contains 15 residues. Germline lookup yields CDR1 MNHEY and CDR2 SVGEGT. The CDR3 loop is CASSIAGPVTDTQYF. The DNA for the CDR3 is TGTGCCAGCAGTATAGCGGGGCCCGTAACAGATACGCAGTATTTT.

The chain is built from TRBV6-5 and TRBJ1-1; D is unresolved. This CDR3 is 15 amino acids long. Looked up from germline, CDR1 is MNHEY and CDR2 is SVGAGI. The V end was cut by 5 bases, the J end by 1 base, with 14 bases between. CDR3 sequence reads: CASSPLSGTNTEAFF. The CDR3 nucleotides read TGTGCCAGCAGTCCCTTGAGCGGTACGAACACTGAAGCTTTCTTT.

CDR3 in DNA: TGCGCCAGCAGCTTATCAGGGGCCTCGGCAACTGGGGCCAACGTCCTGACTTTC. Translating it yields CASSLSGASATGANVLTF. The chain joins TRBV5-1 to TRBJ2-6; D is perhaps TRBD1 (6 bases). Trimming shortened V by 2 bases and J by 2 bases, and 17 bases separated the two germline ends. CDR3 size: 18 residues. CDR1 and CDR2 (germline): SGHRS, YFSETQ.

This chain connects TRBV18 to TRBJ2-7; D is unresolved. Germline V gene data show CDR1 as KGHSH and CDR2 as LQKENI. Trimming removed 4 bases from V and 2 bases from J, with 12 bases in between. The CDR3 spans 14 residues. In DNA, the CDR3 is TGTGCCAGCTCACGCGTTAGAACCACCTACGAGCAGTACTTC. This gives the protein CASSRVRTTYEQYF. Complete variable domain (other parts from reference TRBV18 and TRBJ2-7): NAGVMQNPRHLVRRRGQEARLRCSPMKGHSHVYWYRQLPEEGLKFMVYLQKENIIDESGMPKERFSAEFPKEGPSILRIQQVVRGDSAAYFCASSRVRTTYEQYFGPGTRLTVT.

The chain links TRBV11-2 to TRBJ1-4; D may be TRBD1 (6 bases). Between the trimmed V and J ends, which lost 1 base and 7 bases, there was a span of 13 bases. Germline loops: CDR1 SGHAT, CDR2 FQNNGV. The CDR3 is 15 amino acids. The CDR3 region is CASSLVGGMGEKLFF. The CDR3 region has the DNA TGTGCCAGCAGCTTAGTAGGGGGGATGGGTGAAAAACTGTTTTTT.

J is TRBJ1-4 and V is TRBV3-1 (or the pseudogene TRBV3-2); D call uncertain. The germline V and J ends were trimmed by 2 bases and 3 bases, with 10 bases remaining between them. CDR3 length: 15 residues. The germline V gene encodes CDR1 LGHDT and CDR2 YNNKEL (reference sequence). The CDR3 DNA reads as TGTGCCAGCAGCCAAAATAGTCTTCCTAATGAAAAACTGTTTTTT. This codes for CASSQNSLPNEKLFF.

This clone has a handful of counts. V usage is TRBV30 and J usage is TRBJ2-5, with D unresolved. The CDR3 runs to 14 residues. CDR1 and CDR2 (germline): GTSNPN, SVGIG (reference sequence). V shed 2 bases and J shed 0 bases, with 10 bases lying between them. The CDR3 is CAWSSGRHQETQYF. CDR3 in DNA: TGTGCCTGGAGTTCCGGTCGGCACCAAGAGACCCAGTACTTC.

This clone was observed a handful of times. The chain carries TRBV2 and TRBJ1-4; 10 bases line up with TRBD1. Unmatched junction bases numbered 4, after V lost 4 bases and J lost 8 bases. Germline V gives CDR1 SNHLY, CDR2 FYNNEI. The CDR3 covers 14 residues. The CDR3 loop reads CASSGTGGDEKLFF. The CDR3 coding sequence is TGTGCCAGCAGTGGGACAGGGGGTGACGAAAAACTGTTTTTT. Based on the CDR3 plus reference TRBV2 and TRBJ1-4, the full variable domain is EPEVTQTPSHQVTQMGQEVILRCVPISNHLYFYWYRQILGQKVEFLVSFYNNEISEKSEIFDDQFSVERPDGSNFTLKIRSTKLEDSAMYFCASSGTGGDEKLFFGSGTQLSVL.

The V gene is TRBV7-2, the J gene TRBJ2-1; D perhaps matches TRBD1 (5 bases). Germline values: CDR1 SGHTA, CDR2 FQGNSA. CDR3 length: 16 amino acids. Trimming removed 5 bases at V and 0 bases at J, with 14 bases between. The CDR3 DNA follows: TGTGCCAGCAGCGACGGACAACTATCCTCCTACAATGAGCAGTTCTTC. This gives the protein CASSDGQLSSYNEQFF.

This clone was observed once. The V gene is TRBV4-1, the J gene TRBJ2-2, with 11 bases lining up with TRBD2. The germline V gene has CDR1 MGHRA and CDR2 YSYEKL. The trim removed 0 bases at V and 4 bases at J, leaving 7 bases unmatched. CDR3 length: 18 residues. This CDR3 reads CASSQDLTSGGPTGELFF. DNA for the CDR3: TGCGCCAGCAGCCAAGATCTTACTAGCGGGGGTCCCACCGGGGAGCTGTTTTTT.

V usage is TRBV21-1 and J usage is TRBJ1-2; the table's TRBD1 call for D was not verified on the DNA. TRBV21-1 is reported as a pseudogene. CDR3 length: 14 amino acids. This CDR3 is CASSMDRVNYGYTF. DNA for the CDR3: TGTGCCAGCAGCATGGACAGGGTTAACTATGGCTACACCTTC.